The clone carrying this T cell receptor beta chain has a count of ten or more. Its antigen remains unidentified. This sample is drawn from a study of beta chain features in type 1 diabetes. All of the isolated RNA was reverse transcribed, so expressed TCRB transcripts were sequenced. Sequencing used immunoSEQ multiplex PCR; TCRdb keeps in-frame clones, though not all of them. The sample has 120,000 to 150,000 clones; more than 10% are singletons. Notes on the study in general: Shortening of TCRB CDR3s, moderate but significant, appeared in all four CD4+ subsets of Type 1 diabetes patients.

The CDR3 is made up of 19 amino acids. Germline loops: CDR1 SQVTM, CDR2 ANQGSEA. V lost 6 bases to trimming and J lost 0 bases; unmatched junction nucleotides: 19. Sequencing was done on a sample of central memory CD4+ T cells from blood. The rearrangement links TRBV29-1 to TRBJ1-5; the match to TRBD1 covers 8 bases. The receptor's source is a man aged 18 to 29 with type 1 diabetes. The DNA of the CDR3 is TGCAGCGTCTCCGCGGGTGGACAGGGATCGTTATATAGCAATCAGCCCCAGCATTTT. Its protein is CSVSAGGQGSLYSNQPQHF.